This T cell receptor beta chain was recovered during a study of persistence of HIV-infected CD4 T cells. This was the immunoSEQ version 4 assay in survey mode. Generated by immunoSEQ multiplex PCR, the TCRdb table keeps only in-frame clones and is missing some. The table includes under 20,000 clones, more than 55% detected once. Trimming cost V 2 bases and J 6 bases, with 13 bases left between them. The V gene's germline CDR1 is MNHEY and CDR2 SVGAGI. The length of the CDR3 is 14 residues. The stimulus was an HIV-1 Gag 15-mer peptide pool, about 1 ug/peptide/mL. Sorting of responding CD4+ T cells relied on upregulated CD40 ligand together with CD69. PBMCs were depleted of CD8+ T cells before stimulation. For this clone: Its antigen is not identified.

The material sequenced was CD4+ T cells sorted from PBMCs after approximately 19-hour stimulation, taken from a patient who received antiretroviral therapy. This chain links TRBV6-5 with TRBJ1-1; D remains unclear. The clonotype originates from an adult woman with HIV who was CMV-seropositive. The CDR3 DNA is TGTGCCAGCAGTTACGATCCAGGCGGGGCTGAAGCTTTCTTT. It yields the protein CASSYDPGGAEAFF.